A single sample gave rise to the 5 T cell receptor beta chains below, sequenced in a study of cytomegalovirus exposure and HLA in healthy donors. The PCR used 60 Vbeta and 13 Jbeta primers. Using immunoSEQ multiplex PCR, the repertoire was profiled, and TCRdb retains in-frame clones only, with some absent. The sample holds approximately 170,000 clones, approximately 80% seen once. Sequenced material: PBMCs. These TCRs come from a male donor in good health and CMV-seronegative.

This chain joins TRBV29-1 and TRBJ2-2, with D tentatively TRBD1 (5 bases). CDR3 length: 15 residues. Trimming took 7 bases from V and 0 from J, leaving 15 bases between them. The V gene's germline CDR1 is SQVTM and CDR2 ANQGSEA. CDR3 sequence: CSGLETDANTGELFF. The CDR3 DNA sequence: TGCAGCGGATTAGAGACAGACGCGAACACCGGGGAGCTGTTTTTT.

The genes are TRBV4-3 and TRBJ1-1, with D maybe TRBD1 (5 bases). The CDR3 runs to 16 residues. Germline assignment: CDR1 LGHNA and CDR2 YSLEER. V was cut by 1 base and J by 3 bases, with 15 bases left in between. CDR3 in DNA: TGCGCCAGCAGCCAAGGGGCGGGGGGATCGGACACTGAAGCTTTCTTT. It is translated as CASSQGAGGSDTEAFF.

Only a few counts were recorded for this clone. The chain employs TRBV13 and TRBJ2-6; no definite D call. CDR1 PRHDT and CDR2 FYEKMQ come from the germline V gene (reference sequence). Trimming removed 7 bases from V and 0 bases from J, with 7 bases in between. The CDR3 has 14 residues. CDR3 nucleotides: TGTGCCAGCAAATCAGGCTCTGGGGCCAACGTCCTGACTTTC. Its translation is CASKSGSGANVLTF.

This clone came up once. The chain is built from TRBV11-2 and TRBJ2-6; TRBD1 is a possible D gene (6 bases). The CDR3 contains 16 residues. With 0 bases removed from V and 2 bases from J, the gap between germline ends came to 8 bases. Looked up from germline, CDR1 is SGHAT and CDR2 is FQNNGV. CDR3 coding DNA: TGTGCCAGCAGCTTAGAAGGGGGTACTGGGGCCAACGTCCTGACTTTC. This translates into CASSLEGGTGANVLTF. Filled out from reference TRBV11-2 and TRBJ2-6, the complete variable domain reads EAGVAQSPRYKIIEKRQSVAFWCNPISGHATLYWYQQILGQGPKLLIQFQNNGVVDDSQLPKDRFSAERLKGVDSTLKIQPAKLEDSAVYLCASSLEGGTGANVLTFGAGSRLTVL.

This clone has only one observation. The rearrangement uses TRBV6-1 and TRBJ2-5, with 8 bases lining up with TRBD1. Unmatched junction bases numbered 6, after V lost 4 bases and J lost 5 bases. Germline lookup yields CDR1 MNHNS and CDR2 SASEGT. The length of the CDR3 is 14 residues. This CDR3 is CASSGDRGGETQYF. CDR3 bases: TGTGCCAGCAGTGGAGACAGGGGAGGTGAGACCCAGTACTTC.